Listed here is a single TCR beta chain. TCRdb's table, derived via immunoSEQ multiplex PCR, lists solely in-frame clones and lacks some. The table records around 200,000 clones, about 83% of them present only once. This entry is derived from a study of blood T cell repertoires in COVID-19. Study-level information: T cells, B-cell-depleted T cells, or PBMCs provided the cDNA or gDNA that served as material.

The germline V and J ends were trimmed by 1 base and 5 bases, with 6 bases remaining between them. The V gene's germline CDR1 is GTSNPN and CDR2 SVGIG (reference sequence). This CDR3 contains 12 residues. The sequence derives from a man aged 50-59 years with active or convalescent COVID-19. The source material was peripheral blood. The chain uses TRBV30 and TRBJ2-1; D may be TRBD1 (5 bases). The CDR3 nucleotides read TGTGCCTGGAGTGCGACAGACAATGAGCAGTTCTTC. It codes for CAWSATDNEQFF.